A selection of T cell receptor beta chains follows, all from one sample in a study of blood T cell repertoires in COVID-19. The table came from immunoSEQ multiplex PCR; TCRdb's copy has only in-frame clones and leaves some out. Found here are a few hundred thousand clones, 82% of them singletons; the top ten hold about 3.8%. Sample: peripheral blood. The receptors shown here come from a woman older than 75 with acute or convalescent COVID-19. Each CDR3 is given with its conserved first and last residue. The listing skips clone size in some rows; elsewhere it reads once, few, many or a size class.

v_call,clone_size,j_call,cdr3_aa
TRBV5-1,-,TRBJ1-6,CASSLEPGDSPLHF
TRBV24-1,-,TRBJ2-2,CATSDPQGLAGYTGELFF
TRBV3-1/TRBV3-2,-,TRBJ1-4,CASSQVIQTGEKLFF
TRBV28,-,TRBJ2-5,CASSLGGGGRRTQYF
TRBV21-1,-,TRBJ1-1,CASSKGWHRGRKNTEAFF
TRBV7-9,-,TRBJ1-1,CASSYGQLNTEAFF
TRBV5-4,-,TRBJ1-1,CASTPEMGGTEAFF
TRBV28,-,TRBJ2-7,CASSKTLSYEQYF
TRBV13,-,TRBJ1-2,CASSRGDGREKRYGYTF
TRBV9,-,TRBJ1-4,CASSVAFATNEKLFF
TRBV5-3,-,TRBJ1-2,CARSLGRWDRADGYTF
TRBV6-5,-,TRBJ2-2,CASRSPGVPGELFF
TRBV27,once,TRBJ1-1,CASSLSGTEAFF
TRBV19,-,TRBJ2-1,CASTRLGESVDEQFF
TRBV6-5,-,TRBJ2-1,CASSRLAGRNEQFF
TRBV6-2/TRBV6-3,-,TRBJ2-7,CASSDPNTAYEQYF
TRBV30,-,TRBJ1-1,CAWRTGTKNTEAFF
TRBV27,-,TRBJ1-1,CASSFRGTDTEAFF
TRBV29-1,-,TRBJ1-2,CSDIQGSEYGYTF
TRBV3-1/TRBV3-2,-,TRBJ2-7,CASSQDSPDYPYQGSYEQYF
TRBV28,-,TRBJ1-1,CASRYPTGNTEAFF
TRBV11-2,-,TRBJ2-7,CASSSRPGQDYEQYF
TRBV11-2,-,TRBJ2-1,CASSLEPGLAGTNEQFF
TRBV5-6,-,TRBJ2-7,CASSLDPAGRQYF
TRBV5-4,few,TRBJ2-7,CASSSGSSYEQYF
TRBV27,-,TRBJ1-1,CASRRRGFNTEAFF
TRBV7-8,-,TRBJ2-1,CASSLRLAGPASYNEQFF
TRBV3-1/TRBV3-2,-,TRBJ2-1,CASSASGGSNEQFF
TRBV7-2,-,TRBJ1-2,CASSLGTGAGVTF
TRBV5-6,few,TRBJ1-5,CASSLQGQTLGSSQHF
TRBV5-5,-,TRBJ1-2,CASTPRAGEYNYGYTF
TRBV9,-,TRBJ1-2,CASSERTGGDYGYTF
TRBV7-9,-,TRBJ2-5,CASSFQKETQYF
TRBV28,-,TRBJ1-4,CASSLAGGNSEKLFF
TRBV18,few,TRBJ2-7,CASSGGTGPYEQYF
TRBV7-9,-,TRBJ1-1,CASSIWTGMNTEAFF
TRBV28,-,TRBJ2-1,CASSLPLAGYNEQFF
TRBV19,-,TRBJ2-4,CASSAGARVYF
TRBV19,-,TRBJ2-3,CASSFDTSTRDTQYF
TRBV10-3,-,TRBJ1-1,CAIRSGQGRVDETEAFF
TRBV2,-,TRBJ1-2,CASSEGAISLIYGYTF
TRBV7-8,-,TRBJ2-5,CASSLGRGGETQYF
TRBV3-1/TRBV3-2,few,TRBJ1-1,CASSHRTGNTEAFF
TRBV29-1,-,TRBJ2-5,CSSSSGGAKTQYF
TRBV5-1,once,TRBJ1-4,CASSLGGVSNEKLFF
TRBV24-1,few,TRBJ2-2,CATSVRQGNTGELFF
TRBV28,-,TRBJ1-5,CASSLLPGVVFGNQPQHF
TRBV2,few,TRBJ2-2,CASRGQDTNTGELFF
TRBV5-5,-,TRBJ2-2,CASSLAVGTGGTGELFF
TRBV2,-,TRBJ1-2,CASRLIYGYTF
TRBV4-3,-,TRBJ1-5,CASSQGTGGRGQPQHF
TRBV9,-,TRBJ2-1,CASSVGPGTDRVSYNEQFF
TRBV5-1,-,TRBJ1-1,CASSLRPGGGTEAFF
TRBV27,-,TRBJ1-3,CASSPLSRGRGNTIYF
TRBV7-2,-,TRBJ1-6,CASSSFAGNSPLHF
TRBV3-1/TRBV3-2,-,TRBJ1-2,CASSSRQVGYTF
TRBV6-6,-,TRBJ2-1,CASTGLNEQFF
TRBV7-8,-,TRBJ1-2,CASSPANYGYTF
TRBV18,once,TRBJ1-1,CASSPPDRGTEAFF